Shown below are 2 T cell receptor beta chains from a single sample sequenced in a study of long-term antiretroviral therapy in people with HIV. Sequencing used immunoSEQ v3.0 at survey level. Clones were sequenced by immunoSEQ multiplex PCR, and TCRdb holds only the in-frame ones, with some missing. The sample lists about 17,000 clones, about 80% occurring once. The specimen was unsorted PBMCs, collected 0.3 years before starting antiretroviral therapy. The receptors were gathered from a man aged 45-60 years with HIV.

This chain links TRBV25-1 with TRBJ1-2; D ambiguous. There are 11 residues in the CDR3. Germline V gene data show CDR1 as MGHDK and CDR2 as SYGVNS. The V end was cut by 7 bases, the J end by 8 bases, with 11 bases between. Written as DNA, the CDR3 is TGTGCCAGCAATATGGATGAGGGCTACACCTTC. Translated, it gives CASNMDEGYTF.

V and J are TRBV4-1 and TRBJ1-5; no firm D call. Germline CDR1 reads MGHRA; CDR2 reads YSYEKL. Trimming removed 2 bases at V and 6 bases at J, with 14 bases between. CDR3 length: 15 residues. The CDR3 coding sequence is TGCGCCAGCAGCCAAACTCAGGTGATTTCTCAGCCCCAGCATTTT. Amino acids: CASSQTQVISQPQHF.